This T cell receptor (beta chain) was sequenced in a study of graft-versus-host responses after intestinal transplantation (TCRdb year 2021). As for the study more broadly: The transplants that recipients got were multivisceral, liver-intestinal, or isolated intestinal. Every recipient was given anti-thymocyte globulin induction, then maintenance tacrolimus and steroids for around three years. Bulk TCR-beta CDR3 sequencing was used to track graft-versus-host and host-versus-graft alloreactive T cell clones in the graft, circulation and bone marrow after intestinal transplantation. Alloreactive clones were identified by sequencing pre-transplant mixed lymphocyte reaction products and comparing them with unstimulated pre-transplant donor and recipient T cells. A cohort of 20 to 25 intestinal transplant recipients, including one retransplant, was enrolled, and a few patients lacking pretransplant specimens were excluded. A peak of at least 4% donor T cells among recipient peripheral blood mononuclear cells was the definition used for donor T cell macrochimerism. Rather than being sequenced by the commercial service, samples from three later patients were sequenced in-house on an Illumina MiSeq and processed with MiXCR. The investigation overall reported the following: In the allografts of patients with donor T cell macrochimerism, GvH to HvG T cell clonal ratios were high. Conclusions were limited by the relatively low number and heterogeneity of intestinal transplant patients. GvH clones were found in recipient bone marrow, and some of the GvH clones appeared earlier in ileal mucosa or blood, which is consistent with an intestinal mucosal origin. Early after transplant, peak levels of circulating GvH clones were associated with declines in HvG clones.

The CDR3 covers 10 residues, taking in both the cysteine and the phenylalanine. Only the CDR3 DNA is retained, 30 bases long and in frame from the first base. V is reduced by 8 bases and J by 9 bases, leaving a spacing of 8 bases between them. Sequences MNHNS (CDR1) and SASEGT (CDR2) are obtained from the germline V gene. In the first month after transplant, blood samples were collected up to 4 times, and after that at least monthly when available. A word on this clone: Its antigen remains undetermined. No base quality information exists; no much larger clone differs at one position.

Receptors were amplified or captured by the immunoSEQ multiplex PCR assay. High-throughput TCR-beta CDR3 sequencing of genomic DNA from most patients was performed by Adaptive Biotechnologies. Under the source paper's analysis protocol: Adaptive's ImmunoSEQ software was the source of the TCR sequencing data for about 18 patients, while a few other patients were processed with MiXCR and VDJtools. CDR3 nucleotide sequences shared between donor and recipient were removed because the origin of such sequences could not be assigned. To count as alloreactive, a clone needed at least 2-fold expansion over unstimulated cells and a minimum CFSE-low frequency of 0.002% (template counts) or 0.001% (read counts). Mappable clones were those detected in sequenced pre-transplant spleen, lymph node, or MLR CFSE-low populations of the donor or recipient. The cumulative frequency of alloreactive clones was calculated as a percentage of all sequences, weighted by copy number. Here the immuneACCESS table is served through TCRdb, limited to in-frame sequences with V and J called. Missing clones are a known gap in these copies; in checked studies unresolved V genes cover under half, and the rest lacks a known reason. V, J and clone size were drawn from that table, and D and trimming were deduced from the DNA. This sample holds about 43,000 clones; about 95% were observed only once. The ten most abundant clones make up around 1.6% of the sample.

The rearrangement combines TRBV6-1 with TRBJ1-5, with no confident D gene call. The material was PBMCs, obtained more than 310 days after intestinal transplant. The TCR sequence derives from a human patient who received an intestinal transplant, so some T cells may come from the graft donor. The nucleotides read TGTGCCAGCGGCCAACCGCCCCAGCATTTT. It translates as CASGQPPQHF.